The next 5 T cell receptor beta chains were all read from a single sample in a study of vaccination and CD4 T cells after COVID-19. Antigen specificity for these receptors is unknown. Treatment specified: roughly 10-day PBMC culture with coronavirus spike peptide pools or control peptides (ViraFEST assay). At the Johns Hopkins FTIC core, DNA taken from cultured CD4+ T cells was sequenced by way of the Oncomine TCR Beta short-read assay. TCRdb used MiXCR to reprocess the PCR reads, holding one entry per CDR3 protein. The data hold about 11,000 distinct CDR3 sequences, with approximately 32% observed a single time. The input for sequencing was CD4+ T cells from blood, cultured in vitro, taken after SARS-CoV-2 vaccination. The receptors here all came from a human donor who had recovered from COVID-19.

The chain uses TRBV20-1 and TRBJ2-3, with D perhaps given as TRBD1 or TRBD2 (5 bases each). The CDR3 runs 15 residues. CDR1 is DFQATT and CDR2 is SNEGSKA in the germline V gene (reference sequence). The germline V and J ends were trimmed by 6 bases and 0 bases, with 16 bases remaining between them. In DNA form, the CDR3 reads TGCAGTGCCCCCCGGGGCGGGCCCAGCACAGATACGCAGTATTTT. Amino acids: CSAPRGGPSTDTQYF.

This clonotype appeared a few times. This chain links TRBV6-5 with TRBJ1-5; tentatively, D is TRBD1 (6 bases). This CDR3 spans 13 amino acids. V was shortened by 4 bases and J by 4 bases, with 8 bases between the two germline ends. The germline V gene encodes CDR1 MNHEY and CDR2 SVGAGI. CDR3 region: CASSLQGNQPQHF. CDR3 in DNA: TGTGCCAGCAGTTTGCAGGGGAATCAGCCCCAGCATTTT.

The chain is built from TRBV4-2 and TRBJ2-5, with 7 bases identical to TRBD2. V trimming: 1 base; J trimming: 2 bases; junction bases outside the gene matches: 10. CDR1 and CDR2 (germline): LGHNA, YNFKEQ. The CDR3 spans 17 residues. Written as DNA, the CDR3 is TGTGCCAGCAGCCAAGTAATAGGCGGGAGAGAACAAGAGACCCAGTACTTC. This encodes CASSQVIGGREQETQYF.

This clonotype came up a few times. This chain uses TRBV6-2 or TRBV6-3 with TRBJ1-1, with D hard to call. Germline CDR1 reads MNHEY; CDR2 reads SVGEGT. The CDR3 covers 13 residues. V lost 7 bases and J 2 bases, leaving 11 bases between the germline ends. In nucleotides, the CDR3 is TGTGCCAGCACTGGGGTCATCAACACTGAAGCTTTCTTT. It encodes CASTGVINTEAFF.

The chain joins TRBV19 to TRBJ1-1; possible D gene TRBD1, 5 bases. The germline V and J ends were trimmed by 7 bases and 0 bases, with 9 bases remaining between them. This CDR3 has 13 residues. CDR1 is LNHDA and CDR2 is SQIVND in the germline V gene (reference sequence). The CDR3 nucleotides are TGTGCCAGTACACAGGTCATGAACACTGAAGCTTTCTTT. This gives the protein CASTQVMNTEAFF.